This T cell receptor beta chain is drawn from a study of blood T cells in healthy people across ages. A few counts support this clonotype. PCR was performed a second time for 7 to 11 cycles using a sample-barcoded 5' primer and a J-beta primer mix. TCRdb itself ran the 5' RACE reads through MiXCR, one entry per CDR3 protein. The data hold roughly 1,000,000 distinct CDR3 sequences, with 25% observed a single time. Germline CDR1 is SGHNT and CDR2 is YYREEE (reference sequence). The CDR3 runs to 13 residues. Trimming stripped 6 bases from V and 5 bases from J, with 14 bases between. These same data were also listed under a study on T cells of mothers and their children.

The clonotype originates from a girl aged 2 to 10 in good health. The chain has TRBV5-4 and TRBJ1-2, with D possibly TRBD1 on 5 matching bases. The sequencing sample was made of blood. CDR3 sequence (DNA): TGTGCCAGCAACACCCTTACAGGTTATGGCTACACCTTC. This gives the protein CASNTLTGYGYTF.